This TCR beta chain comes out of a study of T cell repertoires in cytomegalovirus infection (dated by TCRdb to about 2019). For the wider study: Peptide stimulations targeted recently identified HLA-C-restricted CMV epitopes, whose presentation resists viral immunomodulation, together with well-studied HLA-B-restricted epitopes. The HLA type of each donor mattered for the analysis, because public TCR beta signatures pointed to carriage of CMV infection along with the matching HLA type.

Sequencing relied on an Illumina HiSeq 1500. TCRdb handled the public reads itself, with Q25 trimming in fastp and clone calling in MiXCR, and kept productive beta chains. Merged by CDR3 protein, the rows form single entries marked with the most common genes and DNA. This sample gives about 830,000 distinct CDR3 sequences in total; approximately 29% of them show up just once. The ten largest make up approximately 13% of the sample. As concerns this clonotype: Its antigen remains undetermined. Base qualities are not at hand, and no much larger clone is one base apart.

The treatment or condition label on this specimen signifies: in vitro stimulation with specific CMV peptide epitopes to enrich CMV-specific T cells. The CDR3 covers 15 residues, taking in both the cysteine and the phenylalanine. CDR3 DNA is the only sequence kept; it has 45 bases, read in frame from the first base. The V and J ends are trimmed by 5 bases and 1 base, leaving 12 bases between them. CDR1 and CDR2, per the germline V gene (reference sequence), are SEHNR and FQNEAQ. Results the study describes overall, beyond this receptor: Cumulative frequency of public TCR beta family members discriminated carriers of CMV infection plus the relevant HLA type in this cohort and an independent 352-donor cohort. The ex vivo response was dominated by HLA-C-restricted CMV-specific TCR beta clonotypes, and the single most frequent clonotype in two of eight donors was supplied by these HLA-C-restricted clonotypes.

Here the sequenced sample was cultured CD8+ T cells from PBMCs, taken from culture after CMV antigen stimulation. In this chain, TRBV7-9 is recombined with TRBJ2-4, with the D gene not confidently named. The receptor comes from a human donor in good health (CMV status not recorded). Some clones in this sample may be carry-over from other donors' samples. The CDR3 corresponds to CASSPMGLAKNIQYF. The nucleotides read TGTGCCAGCAGCCCAATGGGGTTGGCCAAAAACATTCAGTACTTC.